A selection of T cell receptor beta chains follows, all from one sample in a study of T cells in Graves' hyperthyroidism and ophthalmopathy. TCRdb reprocessed the multiplex PCR reads with MiXCR, giving one entry per CDR3 protein. The data contain about 540,000 distinct CDR3 sequences, about 43% of them seen just once; the ten biggest clones take up roughly 8.2%. The sequenced sample consisted of peripheral blood or thyroid tissue (not recorded which). These receptors were taken from a woman between 18 and 29 years old with Graves' hyperthyroidism. CDR3s include the opening cysteine and the closing phenylalanine or tryptophan. The D gene is left open where the match is weak. Not all rows give a size; the values are once, few, many and, for expanded clones, a class.

d_call	v_call	clone_size	j_call	cdr3_nt	cdr3_aa
TRBD2	TRBV2	many	TRBJ2-5	TGTGCCTGGATCTATAGCGGGTCTGAGGGAGAGACCCAGTACTTC	CAWIYSGSEGETQYF
.	TRBV25-1	.	TRBJ1-4	TGTGCTAGGTGGGGTGCAACTAATGAAAAACTGTTTTTT	CARWGATNEKLFF
.	TRBV29-1	.	TRBJ2-5	TGCAGCGTTGAGGGAGACCAAGAGACCCAGTACTTC	CSVEGDQETQYF
.	TRBV29-1	many	TRBJ1-5	TGCAGCGTTGGATTTAGCAATCAGCCCCAGCATTTT	CSVGFSNQPQHF
.	TRBV5-1	few	TRBJ2-7	TGCGCCAGCAGCTTGGTTCAGGGATTGTCCTACGAGCAGTACTTC	CASSLVQGLSYEQYF
.	TRBV2	.	TRBJ1-6	TGTGCCAGCAGTTACTTGAATGATAATTCACCCCTCCACTTT	CASSYLNDNSPLHF
TRBD1	TRBV20-1	.	TRBJ1-2	TGCAGTGCCCAGGGGGGCATGAACTATGGCTACACCTTC	CSAQGGMNYGYTF
TRBD1	TRBV12-3/TRBV12-4	few	TRBJ1-2	TGTGCCAGCAGTTTGTACGGGACAGCCGCGGGCTACACCTTC	CASSLYGTAAGYTF
.	TRBV24-1	.	TRBJ1-2	TGTGCCACCAGTGATGAACGAGGCTATGGCTACACCTTC	CATSDERGYGYTF
TRBD1	TRBV29-1	.	TRBJ2-2	TGCAGCGTCACCAGGACAGGGGATGGCGGGGAGCTGTTTTTT	CSVTRTGDGGELFF
.	TRBV7-2	few	TRBJ1-1	TGTGCCAGCAGACCAAGAGTAGGGAACACTGAAGCTTTCTTT	CASRPRVGNTEAFF
.	TRBV2	few	TRBJ1-1	TGTGCCAGCAGTTTCTATTCGCCGGTTGAAGCTTTCTTT	CASSFYSPVEAFF
.	TRBV15	once	TRBJ2-6	TGTGCCACCGGACAGAAGAACACCGGGGCCAACGTCCTGACTTTC	CATGQKNTGANVLTF
TRBD2	TRBV2	few	TRBJ2-5	TGTGCCAGCAGTCCGGCTCTACTAGCGGGCCAAGAGACCCAGTACTTC	CASSPALLAGQETQYF
TRBD2	TRBV29-1	.	TRBJ2-5	TGCAGCGTTGAGGGGGTCCGCTGGATAGCGGGAGTAGTAAGTGGAGAGACCCAGTACTTC	CSVEGVRWIAGVVSGETQYF